This TCR beta chain was sequenced during a study of blood T cell repertoires in COVID-19. As for the study in general: COVID-19 samples, acute and convalescent, were from the United States, Italy and Spain. Nucleic acid was either cDNA or gDNA, and it came from T cells, B-cell-depleted T cells, or PBMCs.

CDR3 size: 10 residues. Per the study methods: Amplified reference gene primers provided the basis for estimating nucleated cell counts. The data were produced by immunoSEQ multiplex PCR, yet TCRdb's version contains in-frame clones alone and is incomplete. V and J calls and clone size come straight from that table; D and trimming were deduced from the DNA. The table records approximately 210,000 clones, approximately 77% of them present only once. The sequencing input was peripheral blood. The V and J genes are TRBV1 and TRBJ2-7; TRBD1 reflects the table's D call only, with no check against the DNA. TRBV1 is a pseudogene locus. This TCR was recovered from a woman older than 75 with acute or convalescent COVID-19. CDR3 amino acids: CTSSQDHTYF. CDR3 in DNA: TGCACCAGCAGCCAAGACCACACGTACTTC.